This note documents a single T cell receptor beta chain sequence. Antigen specificity is unknown. This CDR3 has 15 amino acids. Germline CDR1 reads ENHRY; CDR2 reads SYGVKD. Trimming pared 5 bases from V and 0 bases from J, leaving 10 bases between. The record originates from a study of CD8+ T cells in alopecia areata. About the study: Treatment comprised oral tofacitinib, 5 to 10 mg twice daily, in treated patients. Study-level findings and limits: Lesional tissue from the scalp (especially in alopecia totalis/universalis) showed higher clonality than normal scalp.

Investigators isolated RNA and reverse transcribed it into cDNA to act as the sequencing template. Data came from immunoSEQ multiplex PCR; TCRdb stores just in-frame clones and leaves some out. The data show more than 100,000 clones, with roughly 54% seen just once and 4.5% held by the top ten. Cell sorting on a FACSAria was used to separate CD4+ and CD8+ T cells from the PBMCs. This specimen was CD4+ T cells sorted from blood, taken at week 0. The receptor comes from a human donor with alopecia areata. The rearrangement joins TRBV10-3 to TRBJ2-2; D could derive from TRBD1 or TRBD2 (5 bases each). The CDR3 loop reads CAISRDRANTGELFF. The CDR3 DNA follows: TGTGCCATCAGTAGGGACCGCGCGAACACCGGGGAGCTGTTTTTT.